A selection of T cell receptor beta chains follows, all from one sample in a study of blood T cell repertoires in COVID-19. Clones were sequenced by immunoSEQ multiplex PCR, and TCRdb holds only the in-frame ones, with some missing. Of 40,000 to 60,000 clones listed, roughly nine tenths are singletons. Material for sequencing was peripheral blood. The receptor set was obtained from a man in his forties or fifties with active COVID-19. Each CDR3 is given with its conserved first and last residue. D genes are given only for firm matches. Some rows have no size entry. The others give once, few or many, or a class for an expanded clone.

. | TRBJ2-5 | TRBV7-8 | . | CASSSFGGRGGETQYF | TGTGCCAGCAGCTCCTTTGGGGGTAGAGGGGGAGAGACCCAGTACTTC
. | TRBJ2-1 | TRBV20-1 | TRBD2 | CSATGGAEQFF | TGCAGTGCCACCGGGGGGGCGGAGCAGTTCTTC
. | TRBJ2-1 | TRBV11-2 | TRBD2 | CASSLDRSSGSWEQFF | TGTGCCAGCAGCTTAGATCGGTCTAGCGGGAGTTGGGAGCAGTTCTTC
. | TRBJ1-2 | TRBV10-2 | . | CASRERRSYGYTF | TGCGCCAGCAGGGAGCGTCGCAGCTATGGCTACACCTTC
. | TRBJ2-5 | TRBV5-3 | . | CARSFLGGETQYF | TGTGCCAGAAGCTTTTTGGGGGGAGAGACCCAGTACTTC
once | TRBJ1-1 | TRBV7-6 | . | CASRLKPRQGIKDTEAFF | TGTGCCAGCAGGTTAAAGCCCCGGCAGGGGATTAAAGACACTGAAGCTTTCTTT
. | TRBJ1-4 | TRBV7-8 | TRBD1 | CASSAAGQGSEKLFF | TGTGCCAGCAGCGCCGCTGGACAGGGGAGCGAAAAACTGTTTTTT
. | TRBJ2-7 | TRBV27 | TRBD2 | CASNLAGAGSRSYEQYF | TGTGCCAGCAATCTAGCGGGAGCCGGGTCCCGGTCCTACGAGCAGTACTTC
. | TRBJ1-1 | TRBV9 | TRBD1 | CASSSTTGWGTEAFF | TGTGCCAGCAGCTCTACGACAGGGTGGGGTACTGAAGCTTTCTTT
. | TRBJ2-3 | TRBV5-1 | . | CASSLAGTEGDTQYF | TGCGCCAGCAGCTTGGCCGGAACTGAGGGCGATACGCAGTATTTT
. | TRBJ1-3 | TRBV3-1/TRBV3-2 | . | CASSQGGEDTIYF | TGTGCCAGCAGCCAGGGGGGGGAAGACACCATATATTTT
. | TRBJ2-1 | TRBV3-1/TRBV3-2 | . | CASSQDSRSYNEQFF | TGTGCCAGCAGCCAAGACTCGAGGTCCTACAATGAGCAGTTCTTC
. | TRBJ2-2 | TRBV6-4 | TRBD1 | CASARDRHSGELFF | TGTGCCAGCGCGCGGGACAGGCATTCAGGGGAGCTGTTTTTT
once | TRBJ2-5 | TRBV5-6 | . | CASSIAPGETQYF | TGTGCCAGCAGCATAGCCCCGGGAGAGACCCAGTACTTC
. | TRBJ2-1 | TRBV27 | . | CASRPQSGFSYNEQFF | TGTGCCAGCAGGCCTCAGAGCGGGTTCTCCTACAATGAGCAGTTCTTC
. | TRBJ2-3 | TRBV6-6 | TRBD2 | CASSREVSLAGVGSDTQYF | TGTGCCAGCAGCCGAGAAGTGAGTCTAGCGGGAGTAGGGTCAGATACGCAGTATTTT
few | TRBJ1-1 | TRBV7-9 | . | CASSLRDTEAFF | TGTGCCAGCAGCTTACGGGACACTGAAGCTTTCTTT
. | TRBJ1-1 | TRBV19 | . | CASSMKGDTEAFF | TGTGCCAGTAGTATGAAGGGGGACACTGAAGCTTTCTTT
. | TRBJ2-7 | TRBV4-1 | . | CASSQWDGAGPYEQYF | TGCGCCAGCAGCCAATGGGACGGTGCGGGGCCCTACGAGCAGTACTTC
. | TRBJ1-5 | TRBV29-1 | TRBD1 | CSVGDRGPYQPQHF | TGCAGCGTTGGGGACAGGGGTCCGTATCAGCCCCAGCATTTT
. | TRBJ2-7 | TRBV6-5 | . | CASSLRPGFYEQYF | TGTGCCAGCAGCCTAAGGCCGGGTTTCTACGAGCAGTACTTC
. | TRBJ1-3 | TRBV5-1 | TRBD1 | CASSLGGDRGGNTIYF | TGCGCCAGCAGCCTAGGAGGCGACAGGGGCGGAAACACCATATATTTT
. | TRBJ1-1 | TRBV7-8 | . | CASSRDSGRTEAFF | TGTGCCAGCAGCCGGGATAGCGGCCGCACTGAAGCTTTCTTT
. | TRBJ1-3 | TRBV9 | . | CASSGFSGGADTIYF | TGTGCCAGCAGCGGATTCAGCGGGGGGGCGGACACCATATATTTT
. | TRBJ2-5 | TRBV12-5 | . | CASGLPRGAREETQYF | TGTGCTAGTGGTTTGCCACGGGGGGCGCGGGAAGAGACCCAGTACTTC
. | TRBJ1-2 | TRBV6-4 | TRBD1 | CASSVTGGPSDYGYTF | TGTGCCAGCAGTGTCACAGGGGGGCCCTCGGACTATGGCTACACCTTC
few | TRBJ1-6 | TRBV3-1/TRBV3-2 | . | CASSPIREINSPLHF | TGTGCCAGCAGCCCTATACGGGAAATAAATTCACCCCTCCACTTT
. | TRBJ2-7 | TRBV30 | TRBD2 | CAWGILAETPYEQYF | TGTGCCTGGGGTATACTAGCGGAAACACCCTACGAGCAGTACTTC
. | TRBJ1-2 | TRBV11-2 | . | CASSAAGSSLNYGYTF | TGTGCCAGCAGCGCCGCAGGTTCCTCCTTGAACTATGGCTACACCTTC
. | TRBJ2-1 | TRBV5-1 | . | CASSSVGGGGTDEQFF | TGCGCCAGCAGCTCGGTGGGGGGAGGAGGGACAGATGAGCAGTTCTTC
many | TRBJ1-2 | TRBV5-1 | . | CASSSTDSYGYTF | TGCGCCAGCAGCTCCACAGATTCCTATGGCTACACCTTC
. | TRBJ1-2 | TRBV5-1 | . | CASSSYRTTNYGYTF | TGCGCCAGCAGCTCGTACAGGACGACGAACTATGGCTACACCTTC
. | TRBJ2-7 | TRBV7-3 | . | CASSPYNGFEQYF | TGTGCCAGCAGCCCCTATAACGGGTTCGAGCAGTACTTC
. | TRBJ2-1 | TRBV2 | TRBD2 | CASSGITSGRADWSYNEQFF | TGTGCCAGCAGTGGGATAACTAGCGGGAGGGCAGACTGGTCCTACAATGAGCAGTTCTTC
. | TRBJ2-3 | TRBV5-1 | . | CASSFLAYSTDTQYF | TGCGCCAGCAGCTTCCTAGCGTATAGCACAGATACGCAGTATTTT
. | TRBJ2-1 | TRBV19 | TRBD2 | CASSIIVAGGPYSHNEQFF | TGTGCCAGTAGTATAATAGTGGCGGGAGGGCCCTATTCCCACAATGAGCAGTTCTTC
. | TRBJ1-6 | TRBV6-1 | . | CASSEWRGVSPLHF | TGTGCCAGCAGTGAATGGCGGGGAGTCTCACCCCTCCACTTT
. | TRBJ2-5 | TRBV4-1 | . | CASRRETGVQETQYF | TGCGCCAGCAGGAGAGAAACGGGGGTTCAAGAGACCCAGTACTTC
. | TRBJ1-2 | TRBV7-9 | . | CASSRGNSGYTF | TGTGCCAGCAGCCGCGGGAATTCCGGCTACACCTTC
. | TRBJ1-6 | TRBV2 | . | CASSVTGVNNSPLHF | TGTGCCAGCAGCGTGACGGGAGTGAATAATTCACCCCTCCACTTT
. | TRBJ2-3 | TRBV7-9 | . | CASSLMAGADTQYF | TGTGCCAGCAGCTTAATGGCGGGCGCGGATACGCAGTATTTT
. | TRBJ2-7 | TRBV4-2 | TRBD2 | CASSRSGLAGVTYEQYF | TGTGCCAGCAGCCGCTCCGGACTAGCGGGAGTTACCTACGAGCAGTACTTC
. | TRBJ1-2 | TRBV11-2 | . | CASSLWGPAYGYTF | TGTGCCAGCAGCTTGTGGGGCCCCGCCTATGGCTACACCTTC
. | TRBJ2-1 | TRBV6-5 | TRBD1 | CASSPGTGPYNEQFF | TGTGCCAGCAGTCCCGGGACAGGGCCTTACAATGAGCAGTTCTTC
. | TRBJ1-4 | TRBV4-1 | TRBD1 | CASSPPGQTNEKLFF | TGCGCCAGCAGCCCCCCGGGACAGACTAATGAAAAACTGTTTTTT
. | TRBJ1-5 | TRBV28 | . | CASSGARNQPQHF | TGTGCCAGCAGTGGAGCGAGAAATCAGCCCCAGCATTTT
. | TRBJ1-1 | TRBV6-5 | TRBD1 | CASTQGVLGTEAFF | TGTGCCAGCACTCAGGGGGTACTTGGCACTGAAGCTTTCTTT
. | TRBJ2-7 | TRBV5-1 | TRBD2 | CASSLPSGLSYEQYF | TGCGCCAGCAGCTTGCCTAGCGGTCTCTCCTACGAGCAGTACTTC
. | TRBJ2-7 | TRBV6-1 | . | CASSERYEQYF | TGTGCCAGCAGTGAACGCTACGAGCAGTACTTC
. | TRBJ2-5 | TRBV11-2 | . | CASSLGPERETQYF | TGTGCCAGCAGCTTAGGACCGGAGCGAGAGACCCAGTACTTC